This T cell receptor (beta chain) was captured by sequencing in a study of cytomegalovirus exposure and HLA in healthy donors. Study-level findings and limits: According to a later analysis, most TCR beta chains associated with CMV appeared HLA-restricted. Later analysis identified 17,000 or so TCR beta sequences associated with HLA alleles, using a false discovery rate threshold of 0.05.

The CDR3 is 15 amino acids. Germline V gives CDR1 SGHVS, CDR2 FQNEAQ. Trimming cost V 6 bases and J 2 bases; bases outside gene matches: 6. The study ran its PCR with 60 Vbeta and 13 Jbeta primers. Assay used: immunoSEQ multiplex PCR; TCRdb lists only in-frame clones, some missing. Counted here are 50,000 or so clones, approximately 65% occurring once; the ten biggest clones make up roughly 6.3%. In regard to this clone: What it recognizes is unknown.

The chain has TRBV7-8 and TRBJ2-7; 11 bases map to TRBD2. Sequencing was done on a sample of PBMCs. The receptor comes from a man aged 30 to 39 in good health and CMV-seronegative. CDR3 in amino acids: CASSIGTSGTYEQYF. For the CDR3, the DNA is TGTGCCAGCAGTATCGGGACTAGCGGCACCTACGAGCAGTACTTC.